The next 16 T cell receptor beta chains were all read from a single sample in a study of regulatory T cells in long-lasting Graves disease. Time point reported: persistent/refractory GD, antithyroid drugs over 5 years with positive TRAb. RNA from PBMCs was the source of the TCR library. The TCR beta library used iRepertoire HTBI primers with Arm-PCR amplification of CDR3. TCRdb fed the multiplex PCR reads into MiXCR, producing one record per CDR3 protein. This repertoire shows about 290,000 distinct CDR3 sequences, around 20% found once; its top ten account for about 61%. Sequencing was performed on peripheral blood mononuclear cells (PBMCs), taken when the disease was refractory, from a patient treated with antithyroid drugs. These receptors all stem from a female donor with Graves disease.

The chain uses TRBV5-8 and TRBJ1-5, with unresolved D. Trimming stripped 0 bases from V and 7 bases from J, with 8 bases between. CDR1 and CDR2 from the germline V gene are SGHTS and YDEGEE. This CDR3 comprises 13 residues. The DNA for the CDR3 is TGTGCCAGCAGCTTGGCTGGAGAGCAGCCCCAGCATTTT. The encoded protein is CASSLAGEQPQHF.

For the CDR3, the DNA is TGTGCCAGCAGTTATTCCTCTACCGGGCCTCTATCACCCCTCCACTTT. Translating gives CASSYSSTGPLSPLHF. This chain uses TRBV6-5 with TRBJ1-6; D uncertain. Trimming left V 3 bases short and J 10 bases short, with 19 bases between. The CDR3 covers 16 residues. Germline V gene lookup returns CDR1 MNHEY and CDR2 SVGAGI.

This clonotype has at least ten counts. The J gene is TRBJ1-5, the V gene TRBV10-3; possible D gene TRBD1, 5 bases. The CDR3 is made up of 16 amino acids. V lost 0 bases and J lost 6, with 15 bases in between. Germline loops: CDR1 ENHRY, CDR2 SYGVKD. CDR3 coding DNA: TGTGCCATCAGTGAGTCAGGGGTGACAGAGGGTCAGCCCCAGCATTTT. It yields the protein CAISESGVTEGQPQHF.

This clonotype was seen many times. CDR3 region: CASRAASGEQYF. For the CDR3, the DNA is TGCGCCAGCAGAGCGGCCAGTGGCGAGCAGTACTTC. V gene TRBV10-1 combines with J gene TRBJ2-7; tentative D call: TRBD2 (5 bases). CDR3 length: 12 amino acids. The germline V gene encodes CDR1 WNHNN and CDR2 SYGVQD (reference sequence). V was clipped by 6 bases and J by 6 bases, with 12 bases between them.

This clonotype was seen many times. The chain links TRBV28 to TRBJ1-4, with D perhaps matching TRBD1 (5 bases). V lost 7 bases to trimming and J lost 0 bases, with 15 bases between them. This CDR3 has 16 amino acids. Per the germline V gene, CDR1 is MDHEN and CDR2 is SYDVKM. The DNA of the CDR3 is TGTGCCAGCACTACCGGCGGGGGTGCAACTAATGAAAAACTGTTTTTT. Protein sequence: CASTTGGGATNEKLFF.

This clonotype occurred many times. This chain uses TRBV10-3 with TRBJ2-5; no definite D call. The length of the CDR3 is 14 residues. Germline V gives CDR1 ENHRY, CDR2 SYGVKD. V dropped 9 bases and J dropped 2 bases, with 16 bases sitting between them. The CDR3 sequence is CAIARGPGQETQYF. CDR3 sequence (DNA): TGTGCCATAGCCCGAGGTCCGGGTCAAGAGACCCAGTACTTC.

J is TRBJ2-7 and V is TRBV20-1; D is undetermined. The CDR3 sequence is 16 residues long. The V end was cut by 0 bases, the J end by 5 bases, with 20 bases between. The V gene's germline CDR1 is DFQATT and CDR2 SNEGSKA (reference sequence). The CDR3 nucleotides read TGCAGTGCTAGAGATTTCAGGAGACATCTTTTCCACGAGCAGTACTTC. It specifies CSARDFRRHLFHEQYF.

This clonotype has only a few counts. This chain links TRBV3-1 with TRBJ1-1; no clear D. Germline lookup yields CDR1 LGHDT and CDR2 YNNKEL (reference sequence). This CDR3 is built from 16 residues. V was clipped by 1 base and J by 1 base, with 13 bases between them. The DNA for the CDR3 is TGTGCCAGCAGCCAAGCTGGGCTTCTCGGGAACACTGAAGCTTTCTTT. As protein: CASSQAGLLGNTEAFF.

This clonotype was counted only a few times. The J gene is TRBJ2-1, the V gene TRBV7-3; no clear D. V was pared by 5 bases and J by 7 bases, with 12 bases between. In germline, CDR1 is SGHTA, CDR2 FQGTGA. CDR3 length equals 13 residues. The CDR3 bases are TGTGCCAGCAGCCGACCCCCCGGGAATGAGCAGTTCTTC. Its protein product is CASSRPPGNEQFF.

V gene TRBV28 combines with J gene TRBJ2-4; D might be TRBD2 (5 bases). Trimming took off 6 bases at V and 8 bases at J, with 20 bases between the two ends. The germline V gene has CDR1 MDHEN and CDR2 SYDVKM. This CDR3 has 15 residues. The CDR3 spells CASSPKSWFGDIQYF. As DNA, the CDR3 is TGTGCCAGCAGCCCTAAGTCATGGTTCGGGGACATTCAGTACTTC.

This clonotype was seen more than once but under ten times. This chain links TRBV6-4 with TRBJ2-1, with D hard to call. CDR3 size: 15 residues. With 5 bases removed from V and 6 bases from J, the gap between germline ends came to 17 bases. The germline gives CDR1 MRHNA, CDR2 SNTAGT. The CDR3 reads CASSLGSEPFNEQFF. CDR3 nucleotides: TGTGCCAGCAGTTTGGGGTCAGAGCCCTTCAATGAGCAGTTCTTC.

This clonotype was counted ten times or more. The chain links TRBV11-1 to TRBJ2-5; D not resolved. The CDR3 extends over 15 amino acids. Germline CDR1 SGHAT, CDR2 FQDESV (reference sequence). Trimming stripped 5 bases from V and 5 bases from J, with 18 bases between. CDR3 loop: CASSQRSTYPETQYF. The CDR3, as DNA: TGTGCCAGCAGCCAACGTTCCACATACCCGGAGACCCAGTACTTC.

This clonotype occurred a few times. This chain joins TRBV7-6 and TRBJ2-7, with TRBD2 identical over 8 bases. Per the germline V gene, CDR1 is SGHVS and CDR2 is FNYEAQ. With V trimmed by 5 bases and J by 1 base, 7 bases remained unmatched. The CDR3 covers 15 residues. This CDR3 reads CASSTSSGLSYEQYF. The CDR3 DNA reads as TGTGCCAGCAGCACCTCTAGCGGGTTATCCTACGAGCAGTACTTC.

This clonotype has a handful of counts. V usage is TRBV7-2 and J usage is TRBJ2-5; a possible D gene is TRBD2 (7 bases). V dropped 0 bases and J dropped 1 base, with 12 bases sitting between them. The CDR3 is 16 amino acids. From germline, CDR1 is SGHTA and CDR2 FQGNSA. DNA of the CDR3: TGTGCCAGCAGCTTAGCGGGGGGAGGGGGCCAAGAGACCCAGTACTTC. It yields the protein CASSLAGGGGQETQYF. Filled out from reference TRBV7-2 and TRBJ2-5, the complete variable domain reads GAGVSQSPSNKVTEKGKDVELRCDPISGHTALYWYRQSLGQGLEFLIYFQGNSAPDKSGLPSDRFSAERTGGSVSTLTIQRTQQEDSAVYLCASSLAGGGGQETQYFGPGTRLLVL.

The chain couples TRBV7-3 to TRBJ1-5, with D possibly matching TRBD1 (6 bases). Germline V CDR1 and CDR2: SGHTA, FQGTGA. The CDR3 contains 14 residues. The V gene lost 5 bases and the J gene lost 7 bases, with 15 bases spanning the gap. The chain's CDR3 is CASSLGGSKQPQHF. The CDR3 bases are TGTGCCAGCAGCCTAGGGGGGAGTAAACAGCCCCAGCATTTT.

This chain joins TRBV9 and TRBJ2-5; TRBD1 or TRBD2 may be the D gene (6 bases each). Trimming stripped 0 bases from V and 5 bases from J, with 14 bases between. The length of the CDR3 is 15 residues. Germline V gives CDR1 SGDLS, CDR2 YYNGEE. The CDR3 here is CASSVEGGASETQYF. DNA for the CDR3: TGTGCCAGCAGCGTAGAGGGGGGCGCATCTGAGACCCAGTACTTC. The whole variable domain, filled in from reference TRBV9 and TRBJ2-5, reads DSGVTQTPKHLITATGQRVTLRCSPRSGDLSVYWYQQSLDQGLQFLIQYYNGEERAKGNILERFSAQQFPDLHSELNLSSLELGDSALYFCASSVEGGASETQYFGPGTRLLVL.